This record looks at one TCR beta chain sequence and its context. The antigen remains unidentified. The sample has other DNA sequences that encode this CDR3 too. The sample comes from a study of cytomegalovirus exposure and HLA in healthy donors. Study-wide points: 16,951 TCR beta sequences were associated with HLA alleles at 0.05 false discovery rate in a later analysis. Apparent HLA restriction characterized most CMV-associated TCR beta chains in a later analysis.

It was with 60 Vbeta and 13 Jbeta primers that the PCR ran. Produced via immunoSEQ multiplex PCR; TCRdb's table is partial and in-frame only. The sample features 150,000 to 200,000 clones, with 0.7% to 1% in its top ten. CDR3 size: 15 residues. Germline assignment: CDR1 SGHRS and CDR2 YFSETQ. V gave up 2 bases and J gave up 5 bases; unmatched junction bases: 5. This receptor was obtained from a woman aged 18-35 years in good health and CMV-seropositive. The sequencing input was PBMCs. The genes are TRBV5-1 and TRBJ1-4; 8 positions match TRBD1. The DNA for the CDR3 is TGCGCCAGCAGCTTAGCAGGGGGCCGAAATGAAAAACTGTTTTTT. Translated, it gives CASSLAGGRNEKLFF.